Listed below are T cell receptor beta chains from one sample, sequenced in a study of T-cell memory formation after mild COVID-19. TCRdb fed the 5' RACE reads into MiXCR, producing one record per CDR3 protein. This table has 400,000 or so distinct CDR3 sequences, around 20% appearing once. Sequences were obtained from PBMCs or a T cell subset sorted from them (not recorded which). The receptor source for this set is an adult woman who had mild COVID-19 (a few samples of this study predate the infection). Cell type and time point are not known. Both conserved end residues are part of each CDR3. D genes are given only for firm matches. Where a row states a size, it is once, few, many or the class of an expanded clone; other rows omit it.

clone size	D gene	V gene	J gene	CDR3 DNA	CDR3 protein
NA	NA	TRBV4-2	TRBJ1-1	TGTGCCAGCAGCCAAGCTCGGCGGGGTTCGGATCGGACTGAAGCTTTCTTT	CASSQARRGSDRTEAFF
few	TRBD1	TRBV20-1	TRBJ1-4	TGCAGTGCTAGAGATTCCCCGAAGGACAGGCCTTCGGGAAAACTGTTTTTT	CSARDSPKDRPSGKLFF
NA	TRBD1	TRBV6-1	TRBJ2-5	TGTGCCACCGGACAGGCTCTAGGGGGGACCCAGTACTTC	CATGQALGGTQYF
NA	NA	TRBV12-3/TRBV12-4	TRBJ2-7	TGTGCCAGCAGTCTCTACGGCCGTCCCAACGAGCAGTACTTC	CASSLYGRPNEQYF
NA	NA	TRBV20-1	TRBJ2-1	TGCAGTGCTACCGCTGGGGCCTACAATGAGCAGTTCTTC	CSATAGAYNEQFF
NA	NA	TRBV12-3/TRBV12-4	TRBJ1-2	TGTGCCAGCAGTCCGTTTCCCCACAGGGCCGCCTTCTATGGCTACACCTTC	CASSPFPHRAAFYGYTF
NA	NA	TRBV4-1	TRBJ1-2	TGCGCCAGCAGCCAAGAGGGAGACGGGAACTATGGCTACACCTTC	CASSQEGDGNYGYTF
NA	TRBD1	TRBV7-9	TRBJ2-5	TGTGCCAGCAGCGCCGGACAGGGATGGCGGGAGACCCAGTACTTC	CASSAGQGWRETQYF
few	NA	TRBV4-2	TRBJ2-3	TGTGCCAGCAGCCAAGATTTGGCAGGACGGTATACGCAGTATTTT	CASSQDLAGRYTQYF
few	NA	TRBV6-5	TRBJ2-2	TGTGCCAGCAGTTTCGGTCTGGGGCGCCGGGTCAGCACCGGGGAGCTGTTTTTT	CASSFGLGRRVSTGELFF
few	TRBD1	TRBV12-3/TRBV12-4	TRBJ1-6	TGTGCCAGCAGCCCTCGGGACAGAATTAATTCACCCCTCCACTTT	CASSPRDRINSPLHF
NA	NA	TRBV5-1	TRBJ2-3	TGCGCCAGCAGCTCCTACTTAGCCCTCCCCCCAGATACGCAGTATTTT	CASSSYLALPPDTQYF
NA	NA	TRBV24-1	TRBJ2-3	TGTGCCACCAGTGACCTAAGTACGGGGAGCACAGATACGCAGTATTTT	CATSDLSTGSTDTQYF